The T cell receptor beta chain described here comes from a study of cytomegalovirus exposure and HLA in healthy donors. V lost 1 base to trimming and J lost 4 bases; unmatched junction nucleotides: 10. The CDR3 runs 17 residues. The germline gives CDR1 LGHNA, CDR2 YNFKEQ. Data came from immunoSEQ multiplex PCR; TCRdb stores just in-frame clones and leaves some out. Among about 130,000 clones listed, 95% to 96% were seen once. Sequenced: PBMCs. The chain recombines TRBV4-2 with TRBJ2-3, with 8 bases that match TRBD2. The sequence was obtained from a man aged 18 to 30 in good health and CMV-seronegative. In nucleotides, the CDR3 is TGTGCCAGCAGCCAAGGATCCAGCGGGAGCTTCGCAGATACGCAGTATTTT. Residues: CASSQGSSGSFADTQYF.